The source of this TCR beta chain is a study of T cell responses to AZD1222 COVID-19 vaccine. Study-wide findings and caveats: A mostly white British donor set with more females was recruited, and clonal diversity was possibly underestimated.

Trimming pared 4 bases from V and 0 bases from J, leaving 7 bases between. Germline V lookup: CDR1 ENHRY, CDR2 SYGVKD. This CDR3 region has 13 residues. Note on this clone: Its antigen is currently unknown.

Clones were read by immunoSEQ multiplex PCR, and TCRdb kept only the in-frame ones, dropping some. The sample shows roughly 190,000 clones, around 90% of them seen only once. The sample consisted of peripheral blood, taken on day 0 of AZD1222 vaccination. The TCR originated in an adult in good health. The chain combines TRBV10-3 with TRBJ2-7; maybe TRBD2 (6 bases). The CDR3: CAISGGTSYEQYF. CDR3 sequence (DNA): TGTGCCATCAGTGGCGGGACCTCCTACGAGCAGTACTTC.